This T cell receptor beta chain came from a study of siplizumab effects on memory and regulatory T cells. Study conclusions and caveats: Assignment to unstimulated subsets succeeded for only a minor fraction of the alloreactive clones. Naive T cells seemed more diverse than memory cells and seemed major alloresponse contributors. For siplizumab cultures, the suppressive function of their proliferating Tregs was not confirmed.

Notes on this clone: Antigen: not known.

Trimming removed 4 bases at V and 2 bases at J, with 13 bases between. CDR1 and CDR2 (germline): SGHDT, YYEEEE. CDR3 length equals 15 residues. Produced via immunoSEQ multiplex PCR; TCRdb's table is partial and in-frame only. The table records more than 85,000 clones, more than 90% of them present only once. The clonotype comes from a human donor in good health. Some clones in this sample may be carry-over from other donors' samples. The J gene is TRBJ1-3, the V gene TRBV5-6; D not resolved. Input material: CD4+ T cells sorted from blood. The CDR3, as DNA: TGTGCCAGCAGCCCTGGTACGGTAGCTGGAAACACCATATATTTT. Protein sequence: CASSPGTVAGNTIYF.